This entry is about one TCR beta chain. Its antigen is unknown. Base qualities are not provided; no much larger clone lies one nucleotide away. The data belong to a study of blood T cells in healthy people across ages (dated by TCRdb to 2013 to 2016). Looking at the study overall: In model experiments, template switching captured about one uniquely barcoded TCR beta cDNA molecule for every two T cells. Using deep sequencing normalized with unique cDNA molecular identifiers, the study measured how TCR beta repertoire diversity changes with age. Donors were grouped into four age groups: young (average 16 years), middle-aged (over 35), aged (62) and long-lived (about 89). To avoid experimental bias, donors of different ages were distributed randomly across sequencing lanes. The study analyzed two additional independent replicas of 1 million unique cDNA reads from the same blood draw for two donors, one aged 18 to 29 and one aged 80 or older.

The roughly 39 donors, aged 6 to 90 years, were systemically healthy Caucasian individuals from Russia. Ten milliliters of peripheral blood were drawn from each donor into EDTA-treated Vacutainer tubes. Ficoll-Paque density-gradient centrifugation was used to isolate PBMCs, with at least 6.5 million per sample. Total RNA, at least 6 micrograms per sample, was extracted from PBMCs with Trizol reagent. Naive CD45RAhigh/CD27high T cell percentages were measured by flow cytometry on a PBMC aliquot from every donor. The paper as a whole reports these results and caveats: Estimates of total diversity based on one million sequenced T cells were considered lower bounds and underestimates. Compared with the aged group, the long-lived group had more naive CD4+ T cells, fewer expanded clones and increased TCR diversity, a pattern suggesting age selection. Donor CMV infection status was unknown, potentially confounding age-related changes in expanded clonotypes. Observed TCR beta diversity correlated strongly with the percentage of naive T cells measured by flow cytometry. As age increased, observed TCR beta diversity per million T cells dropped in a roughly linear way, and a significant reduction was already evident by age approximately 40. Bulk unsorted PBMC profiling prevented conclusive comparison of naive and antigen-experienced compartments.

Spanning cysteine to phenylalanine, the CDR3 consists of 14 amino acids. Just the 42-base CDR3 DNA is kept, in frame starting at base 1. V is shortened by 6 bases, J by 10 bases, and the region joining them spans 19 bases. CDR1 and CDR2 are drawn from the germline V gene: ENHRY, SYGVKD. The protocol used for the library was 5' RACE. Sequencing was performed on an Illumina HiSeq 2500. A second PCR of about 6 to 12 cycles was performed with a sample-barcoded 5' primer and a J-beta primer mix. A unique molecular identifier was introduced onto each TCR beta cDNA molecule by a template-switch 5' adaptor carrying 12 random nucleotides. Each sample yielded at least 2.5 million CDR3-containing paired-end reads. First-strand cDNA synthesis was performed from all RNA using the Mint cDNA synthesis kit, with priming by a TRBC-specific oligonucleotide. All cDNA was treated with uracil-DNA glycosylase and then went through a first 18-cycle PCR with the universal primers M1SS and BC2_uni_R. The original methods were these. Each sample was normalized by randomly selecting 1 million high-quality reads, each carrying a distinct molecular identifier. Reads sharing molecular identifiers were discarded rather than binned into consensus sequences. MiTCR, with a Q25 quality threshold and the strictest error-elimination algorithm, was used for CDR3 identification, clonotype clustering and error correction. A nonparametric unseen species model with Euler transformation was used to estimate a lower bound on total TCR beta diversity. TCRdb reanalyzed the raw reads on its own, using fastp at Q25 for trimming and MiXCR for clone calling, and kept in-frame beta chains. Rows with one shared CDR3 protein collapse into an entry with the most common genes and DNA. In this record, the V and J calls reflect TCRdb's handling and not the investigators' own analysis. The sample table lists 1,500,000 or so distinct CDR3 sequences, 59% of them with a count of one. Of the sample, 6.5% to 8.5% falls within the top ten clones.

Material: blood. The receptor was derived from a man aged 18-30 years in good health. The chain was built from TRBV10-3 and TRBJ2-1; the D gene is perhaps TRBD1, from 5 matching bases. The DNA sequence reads TGTGCCATCAGGGGGCCCAGCACCCAAGGGGAGCAGTTCTTC. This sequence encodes CAIRGPSTQGEQFF.